The 6 T cell receptor beta chains reported below all come from one sample, sequenced in a study of cytomegalovirus exposure and HLA in healthy donors. PCR primers comprised 60 Vbeta and 13 Jbeta primers. Measured with immunoSEQ multiplex PCR; TCRdb has only the in-frame clones, and not every one. The data contain around 210,000 clones, around 73% of them singletons. The sample was PBMCs. These receptors were taken from a woman aged 25-40 years in good health and CMV-seronegative.

The chain has TRBV5-1 and TRBJ1-5; tentative D call: TRBD1 (6 bases). V was clipped by 0 bases and J by 3 bases, with 28 bases between them. CDR3 size: 21 residues. Per germline, CDR1 SGHRS and CDR2 YFSETQ. The CDR3 loop reads CASSLAQIIGQPNSLNQPQHF. CDR3 DNA: TGCGCCAGCAGCTTGGCCCAAATTATTGGACAGCCGAATAGCCTCAATCAGCCCCAGCATTTT.

V usage is TRBV5-8 and J usage is TRBJ2-3; 9 nucleotides match TRBD1. CDR3 length: 12 amino acids. Germline V gene sequence: CDR1 SGHTS, CDR2 YDEGEE. Trimming cost V 4 bases and J 14 bases; bases outside gene matches: 8. The CDR3 reads CASSHRDRAPYF. CDR3 bases: TGTGCCAGCAGCCACCGGGACAGGGCACCGTATTTT.

The rearrangement uses TRBV30 and TRBJ2-7; 8 bases are a match to TRBD1. Germline-derived CDR1 and CDR2 are GTSNPN and SVGIG (reference sequence). The J segment lost 5 bases and the V segment lost 5 bases, leaving 11 bases of the junction unmatched. This CDR3 region has 14 residues. CDR3 in DNA: TGTGCCTGGGACCGGGACAGGAGGTTTCACGAGCAGTACTTC. Translation gives CAWDRDRRFHEQYF.

The gene calls are TRBV18 and TRBJ1-2; D is undetermined. CDR3 length equals 13 residues. Trimming shortened V by 4 bases and J by 6 bases, and 12 bases separated the two germline ends. Germline-derived CDR1 and CDR2 are KGHSH and LQKENI. CDR3 nucleotide sequence: TGTGCCAGCTCACAAACGAGGCGTGATGGCTACACCTTC. Translating it yields CASSQTRRDGYTF.

The chain employs TRBV5-1 and TRBJ1-1, with D possibly being TRBD1 (6 bases). The germline V and J ends were trimmed by 1 base and 0 bases, with 13 bases remaining between them. CDR1 SGHRS and CDR2 YFSETQ come from the germline V gene. CDR3 length: 16 residues. The CDR3 DNA reads as TGCGCCAGCAGCTTGTCCAGGGGCCACATGAACACTGAAGCTTTCTTT. It encodes CASSLSRGHMNTEAFF.

For this clone: Other DNA variants within this sample encode the same CDR3. This chain connects TRBV5-6 to TRBJ1-1; the match to TRBD1 covers 7 bases. The trim removed 0 bases at V and 5 bases at J, leaving 7 bases unmatched. Germline CDR1 SGHDT, CDR2 YYEEEE. This CDR3 comprises 15 residues. The CDR3 protein is CASSLDPGGRTEAFF. The DNA for the CDR3 is TGTGCCAGCAGCTTGGATCCAGGGGGGAGAACTGAAGCTTTCTTT.